This T cell receptor (beta chain) was recorded in a study of CD8 T cells in ankylosing spondylitis. Overall study results and limits: In ankylosing spondylitis blood, a motif of roughly 8 highly homologous TCR beta variants appeared characteristic. From matched ankylosing spondylitis synovial fluid, disease-linked clones were reportedly recovered at significantly enriched levels.

TCR beta libraries were made by quantitative 5'-RACE with molecular barcodes. TCRdb independently ran MiXCR on the 5' RACE reads; one entry per CDR3 protein. The sample carries 500,000 to 650,000 distinct CDR3 sequences, roughly 5.2% recorded once. Ten or more counts support this clonotype. Its antigen remains unknown. Trimming left V 2 bases short and J 2 bases short, with 10 bases between. Germline values: CDR1 SGHTA, CDR2 FQGNSA. The CDR3 totals 15 residues. The chain recombines TRBV7-2 with TRBJ2-1; D gene uncertain. The receptor was derived from a male donor with ankylosing spondylitis. Sequenced input: blood, either unsorted or a sorted T cell fraction (not recorded which). The CDR3 coding sequence is TGTGCCAGCAGCTTAAGTCGTCTAGCCTACAATGAGCAGTTCTTC. Its translation is CASSLSRLAYNEQFF.